This T cell receptor (beta chain) was identified during a study of graft-versus-host responses after intestinal transplantation (dated by TCRdb to about 2021). For the study in its entirety: The transplants that recipients got were multivisceral, liver-intestinal, or isolated intestinal. Anti-thymocyte globulin induction was given to all recipients, followed by maintenance tacrolimus and steroids for roughly 3 years. After intestinal transplantation, graft-versus-host and host-versus-graft alloreactive T cell clones were followed in the graft, circulation and bone marrow using bulk TCR-beta CDR3 sequencing. To identify alloreactive clones, pre-transplant mixed lymphocyte reaction products were sequenced and then compared with unstimulated pre-transplant donor and recipient T cells. The cohort enrolled around 25 intestinal transplant recipients including one retransplant, and a few patients lacking pretransplant specimens were excluded. Donor T cell macrochimerism was defined as a peak of at least 4% donor T cells among recipient peripheral blood mononuclear cells. Rather than being sequenced by the commercial service, samples from a few later patients were sequenced in-house on an Illumina MiSeq and processed with MiXCR.

The time point label here, explained by the study, means: cells obtained before transplantation from donor or recipient. CD3+CD4+ and CD3+CD8+ populations were FACS-sorted from unstimulated pre-transplant donor and recipient cells taken from spleen or lymph nodes. Per the germline V gene, MNHEY is the CDR1 and SVGAGI is the CDR2. There are 15 amino acids in the CDR3, from cysteine to phenylalanine inclusive. Only the CDR3 part of the read is kept: 45 bases, read in frame from the first base. Trimming takes 4 bases off V and 3 bases off J; junction bases not matched to a gene: 7. Library generation was performed with the immunoSEQ multiplex PCR assay. For most patients, genomic DNA was isolated with the Qiagen DNeasy Blood and Tissue Kit and sent frozen to Adaptive Biotechnologies for TCR sequencing. High-throughput TCR-beta CDR3 sequencing of genomic DNA from most patients was performed by Adaptive Biotechnologies. As for the original processing: Adaptive's ImmunoSEQ software supplied the TCR sequencing data for 15 to 20 patients, while MiXCR and VDJtools were used to process three other patients. CD4 versus CD8 sorting errors were corrected by removing sequences found in both subsets at a frequency ratio below 5:1. CDR3 nucleotide sequences shared by donor and recipient were removed because the origin of these sequences could not be assigned. At least 2-fold expansion over unstimulated cells and a minimum CFSE-low frequency of 0.002% (template counts) or 0.001% (read counts) were required for clones to be classified as alloreactive. Clones were considered mappable if detected in sequenced pre-transplant spleen, lymph node, or MLR CFSE-low populations of the donor or recipient. Cumulative frequency of alloreactive clones was calculated as a percentage of all sequences weighted by copy number. TCRdb mirrors the immuneACCESS table, restricted to in-frame sequences. Some clones are absent from its copies; in checked studies, under half trace to an unresolved V gene, and the reason for the others is unknown. The V and J calls and clone size were taken over from that table, and D and trimming were inferred from the DNA. This sample lists approximately 82,000 clones; 91% were detected once. About 0.1% of the sample comes from the top ten.

The paper's findings and limits, for the study overall: In patients with donor T cell macrochimerism, the allografts had high GvH to HvG T cell clonal ratios. Conclusions were limited by the relatively low number and heterogeneity of intestinal transplant patients. Early after transplant, peak levels of circulating GvH clones were associated with declines in HvG clones. GvH clones turned up in recipient bone marrow, with some appearing earlier in ileal mucosa or blood, a pattern consistent with an intestinal mucosal origin.

Details on this clone: It has no known antigen specificity. Within one base of it there is no much larger clone, and no base qualities were kept.

The chain was built from TRBV6-5 and TRBJ1-1; TRBD1 agrees with 8 junctional bases. This specimen was unstimulated CD4+ T cells sorted from spleen or lymph node cells, taken before intestinal transplant. The clonotype was recovered from a human donor who received an intestinal transplant. DNA sequence: TGTGCCAGCAGTTCCGGCAGGGGGCTGTACACTGAAGCTTTCTTT. It codes for CASSSGRGLYTEAFF.